This TCR beta chain is drawn from a study of identical twins (dated by TCRdb to the mid-2010s). At the level of the whole study: To test whether fetal clonotypes persist, this study deep-sequenced TCR alpha and beta repertoires from monozygotic twins, from unrelated adults of various ages, and from cord blood. To rule out contamination, replicate twin experiments were performed at different times with different library preparation protocols.

All donors were healthy Caucasians. Miltenyi CD45RO+ enrichment and human naive T-cell isolation kits were used to isolate memory (CD45RO+) and naive T cells from PBMC. This clonotype has ten or more counts. Its antigen remains unidentified. No much larger clonotype is one base removed from it; base qualities were not supplied. Receptors were amplified or captured by 5' RACE. Sequenced on an Illumina HiSeq 2000. Template switching added a universal primer binding site, and the final cDNA carried a unique molecular identifier that allowed TCR cDNA molecules to be counted accurately. Specific primers in the conserved constant-segment region were used to synthesize first-strand cDNA for TCR alpha and beta chains. To control for contamination, each cDNA library was double barcoded with a SMART-Mk sample barcode plus Illumina barcodes. TruSeq adapter sequences, together with Illumina sample barcodes, were added in two successive PCR steps. Sequencing of the TCR alpha and beta cDNA libraries was done on the Illumina HiSeq platform using custom primers. In the original analysis: MiGEC processed the raw reads to extract unique molecular identifiers, while MiXCR was used to determine the CDR3 positions. For each individual, recombination models were inferred using an EM algorithm with the repgenHMM and IGoR tools. The tcR package in R was used for shared clonotype analysis, with sharing normalized by the product of cloneset sizes. To study raw recombination free of thymic and clonal selection effects, out-of-frame nonproductive sequences were analyzed. The public reads were run again by TCRdb, first through fastp at Q25 and then through MiXCR, and only productive beta chains were kept. A single entry per CDR3 protein holds the most common genes and DNA from its merged rows. For this entry, the V and J calls and clone size follow TCRdb and not the study's own pipeline. The sample yields about 100,000 distinct CDR3 sequences; less than 6.5% were counted once. The ten largest clones represent about an eighth of the sample.

On the study overall, not on this receptor specifically: Abundant cord blood beta clonotypes carried fewer insertions; young adult naive repertoires showed a weaker similar trend, while memory repertoires showed none. Invariant T cells such as MAIT and iNKT could partly confound zero-insertion analyses, although diverse VJ usage argued against such confounding for most clonotypes. Excess twin sharing in beta out-of-frame sequences was weaker because fewer shared sequences lowered the signal-to-noise ratio. Out-of-frame TCR alpha sequences shared between twins showed an excess of low generation-probability sequences compared with coincidental sharing between unrelated individuals. Recombination models systematically underestimated out-of-frame TCR alpha sharing in monozygotic twins but agreed with sharing between unrelated individuals. Because the same donors could not be followed over many years, the conclusions relied on cross-sectional statistical analysis.

Taken from the germline V gene, the CDR1 and CDR2 loops are SGHTA and FQGNSA. V is pared back by 5 bases and J by 9 bases, with 11 bases lying between the germline termini. Reading from cysteine to phenylalanine, the CDR3 counts 12 amino acids. The only DNA kept is the CDR3, 36 bases in frame from the first base. The sequence derives from a woman between 45 and 65 years old in good health. The chain was built from TRBV7-2 and TRBJ2-1; no D segment can be confidently identified. The sequenced sample consisted of memory T cells sorted from blood. Reading the label with the study, this specimen's cell subset or site is: CD45RO+ enriched T cells. The nucleotides are TGTGCCAGCAGCCGACCGAACGGTGAGCAGTTCTTC. The resulting protein is CASSRPNGEQFF.